A selection of T cell receptor beta chains follows, all from one sample in a study of OX40 agonist ivuxolimab in advanced cancers. The table came from immunoSEQ multiplex PCR; TCRdb's copy has only in-frame clones and leaves some out. The profile shows tens of thousands of clones, about 86% of them singletons. Sequences were derived from CD4+ or CD8+ T cells sorted from blood, sampled in a trial of the OX40 agonist ivuxolimab. The receptors were gathered from an adult with an advanced solid tumor such as melanoma, head and neck, liver or kidney cancer. CDR3s include the opening cysteine and the closing phenylalanine or tryptophan. The size of a clone is reported for some rows only, either as once, few or many, or as a class for expanded clones.

- TRBV2 CASSERDRALGYGYTF
- TRBV30 CAWSSRTPYLSQYF
- TRBV29-1 CSVVGLGGPGNTIYF
once TRBV7-9 CASSLATGGLYGYTF
- TRBV7-7 CASSPGTGGQTQYF
- TRBV7-2 CASSLAEEQPQHF
- TRBV9 CASSPRGQVGWGYTF
- TRBV30 CAWSVTRLGNHGYTF
- TRBV5-6 CASSLTGTGGYEQYF
- TRBV7-6 CASSATGFDGYTF
- TRBV7-3 CASSPRMGPSQGQFF
- TRBV6-6 CASSHSTGNYGYTF
- TRBV15 CATRRDNRLEAFF
- TRBV6-6 CASSYKPTDTQYF
once TRBV2 CASSEMEGDYGYTF
- TRBV30 CAWSIGTGGAQGSPLHF
- TRBV5-1 CASSLFSGGHYNEQFF
- TRBV9 CASSPGVTGELFF
few TRBV18 CASSPDRGGNQPQHF
few TRBV27 CASSPLLIEANTGELFF
- TRBV5-1 CASSPGQGGIYEQYF
few TRBV15 CATSRDGTPAFAFF
- TRBV7-2 CASSLQAGGSETQYF
- TRBV11-2 CASSRRGAGGADTQYF
- TRBV9 CASSVSGAGTQYF
once TRBV4-1 CASSHSAGPYEQYF
- TRBV9 CASSVGQSNEKLFF
once TRBV5-5 CASSLAANSQREAFF
few TRBV14 CASSQDFPDYYGYTF
- TRBV14 CASSQEAGVTSGRWREQYF
- TRBV7-2 CASSSRQGAGQPQHF
- TRBV5-4 CASSLGQGSSGNTIYF
- TRBV30 CAWMTGSNEKLFF
- TRBV19 CASSRGSFNEKLFF
- TRBV15 CATRKRQGEGQPQHF
- TRBV5-1 CASSLERSPTQYF
- TRBV5-5 CASSLVGSEQYF
- TRBV23-1 CASRSTVATYEQYF
- TRBV29-1 CSVEEGQSSTDTQYF
- TRBV25-1 CASSQSWTGSYEQYF
- TRBV28 CASSPTLSSGANVLTF
many TRBV5-1 CASSLGSNYGYTF
medium-sized TRBV19 CASSKNRGQEQFF
- TRBV4-3 CASSRDRDYNEQFF
- TRBV7-8 CASSPGMTNEKLFF
- TRBV7-8 CASSPGRAAGPQHF
- TRBV5-4 CASSLGTRETYQETQYF
- TRBV4-2 CASSRGQATTNEKLFF
- TRBV18 CASSPQGLAGGNEQFF
- TRBV7-3 CASSTTGGLGPGELFF
- TRBV4-2 CASSHPGLAGGKDEQFF
- TRBV7-2 CASSSNRGERPLHF
- TRBV7-6 CASSLQGSSGNTIYF
- TRBV23-1 CASSQVERDAGEQYF
- TRBV7-3 CASSPRGLTYEQYF